Listed here are 19 T cell receptor beta chains from one sample, sequenced in a study of T cell changes during pregnancy in multiple sclerosis. Produced via immunoSEQ multiplex PCR; TCRdb's table is partial and in-frame only. Of roughly 60,000 clones listed, just under 95% are singletons. The material was peripheral blood, obtained in the second trimester of pregnancy. These receptors were collected from a female donor with multiple sclerosis, enrolled in a pregnancy study.

The CDR3 coding sequence is TGTGCCAGCAGTAGATCGGGACAGGGTGGAAACACCATATATTTT. Amino acids: CASSRSGQGGNTIYF. The gene calls are TRBV28 and TRBJ1-3, with 9 positions matching TRBD1. Looked up from germline, CDR1 is MDHEN and CDR2 is SYDVKM. This CDR3 has 15 residues. V trimming: 5 bases; J trimming: 3 bases; junction bases outside the gene matches: 5.

The V call is TRBV11-2, the J call TRBJ2-7, with a tentative D call TRBD2 (6 bases). Germline V lookup: CDR1 SGHAT, CDR2 FQNNGV. This CDR3 region has 14 residues. V was pared by 1 base and J by 4 bases, with 11 bases between. CDR3 nucleotide sequence: TGTGCCAGCAGCTTAGGCGGGAATCTATACGAGCAGTACTTC. Its translation: CASSLGGNLYEQYF.

V gene TRBV7-9 combines with J gene TRBJ1-3, with TRBD1 matching 8 bases. CDR3 length: 15 amino acids. The germline V gene has CDR1 SEHNR and CDR2 FQNEAQ (reference sequence). J was trimmed by 2 bases and V by 6 bases; bases with no gene match: 6. The CDR3 is CASRRTTGAGNTIYF. DNA of the CDR3: TGTGCCAGCAGACGGACGACAGGGGCTGGAAACACCATATATTTT.

This rearrangement joins TRBV5-1 to TRBJ2-7; 9 bases agree with TRBD1. This CDR3 region has 16 residues. J gave up 1 base and V 1 base, and 6 bases lay outside the gene matches. CDR1 SGHRS and CDR2 YFSETQ come from the germline V gene. CDR3 nucleotide sequence: TGCGCCAGCAGCTTGCCCCCAGGGACAGGGTCCTACGAGCAGTACTTC. Its protein is CASSLPPGTGSYEQYF. The full variable domain, in which reference TRBV5-1 and TRBJ2-7 provide the parts outside the CDR3, is KAGVTQTPRYLIKTRGQQVTLSCSPISGHRSVSWYQQTPGQGLQFLFEYFSETQRNKGNFPGRFSGRQFSNSRSEMNVSTLELGDSALYLCASSLPPGTGSYEQYFGPGTRLTVT.

The chain is built from TRBV4-1 and TRBJ2-7; 7 bases match TRBD1. The germline gives CDR1 MGHRA, CDR2 YSYEKL. The junction had 12 bases not matched to a gene; V was cut back by 3 bases and J by 4 bases. CDR3 length: 16 residues. The CDR3 DNA reads TGCGCCAGCAGCCAGACCCCCGGGGACAGTGAGTACGAGCAGTACTTC. It translates to CASSQTPGDSEYEQYF.

The chain has TRBV2 and TRBJ1-4; TRBD1 matches 11 bases. CDR3 length: 17 amino acids. CDR1 and CDR2 from the germline V gene are SNHLY and FYNNEI. V dropped 5 bases and J dropped 1; count of bases not matched to a gene: 6. The CDR3 DNA reads as TGTGCCAGCAGTAACCCCGGGACAGGGGGAACTAATGAAAAACTGTTTTTT. Its protein product is CASSNPGTGGTNEKLFF.

A note on this clone: Within the sample, other DNA sequences also encode this same CDR3. The chain couples TRBV27 to TRBJ1-1; D is unclear. Trimming stripped 3 bases from V and 1 base from J, with 6 bases between. CDR1 and CDR2 from the germline V gene are MNHEY and SMNVEV (reference sequence). The CDR3 loop spans 13 amino acids. The chain's CDR3 is CASSLSRNTEAFF. CDR3 DNA: TGTGCCAGCAGTTTGTCCAGGAACACTGAAGCTTTCTTT.

This chain connects TRBV28 to TRBJ2-7; D is undetermined. The CDR3 runs to 14 residues. Germline-derived CDR1 and CDR2 are MDHEN and SYDVKM. Trimming left V 2 bases short and J 2 bases short, with 10 bases between. CDR3 region: CASSLKGEAYEQYF. CDR3 nucleotides: TGTGCCAGCAGTTTAAAAGGAGAGGCCTACGAGCAGTACTTC.

The V call is TRBV5-1, the J call TRBJ2-4; the match to TRBD2 covers 7 bases. This CDR3 has 18 amino acids. V lost 0 bases and J lost 0; bases outside the gene matches: 9. CDR1 SGHRS and CDR2 YFSETQ come from the germline V gene. In DNA form, the CDR3 reads TGCGCCAGCAGCTTGGCCCACGGCGGGAGCCCAGCCAAAAACATTCAGTACTTC. Its protein product is CASSLAHGGSPAKNIQYF.

This chain links TRBV7-2 with TRBJ2-3; the match to TRBD2 covers 12 bases. The CDR3 sequence is 18 residues long. The junction had 8 bases not matched to a gene; V was cut back by 0 bases and J by 4 bases. CDR1 and CDR2 from the germline V gene are SGHTA and FQGNSA. The chain's CDR3 is CASSLAATSGSAADTQYF. CDR3 bases: TGTGCCAGCAGCTTAGCCGCGACTAGCGGGAGTGCAGCAGATACGCAGTATTTT.

The chain recombines TRBV6-1 with TRBJ1-2, with TRBD1 identical over 9 bases. The CDR3 runs 13 residues. The trim removed 6 bases at V and 6 bases at J, leaving 5 bases unmatched. The germline V gene encodes CDR1 MNHNS and CDR2 SASEGT. The CDR3 region is CASRNTGGDGYTF. The CDR3 nucleotides read TGTGCCAGCAGAAATACAGGGGGCGATGGCTACACCTTC.

The rearrangement uses TRBV11-2 and TRBJ2-7; tentatively, D is TRBD1 (6 bases). Germline CDR1 SGHAT, CDR2 FQNNGV. V was shortened by 2 bases and J by 6 bases, with 11 bases between the two germline ends. The length of the CDR3 is 13 residues. This CDR3 reads CASSLTVRGEQYF. CDR3 in DNA: TGTGCCAGCAGCTTAACAGTCAGGGGCGAGCAGTACTTC.

This chain joins TRBV7-9 and TRBJ1-2, with unresolved D. The CDR3 contains 14 residues. Germline CDR1 and CDR2: SEHNR and FQNEAQ (reference sequence). Trimming took off 1 base at V and 2 bases at J, with 8 bases between the two ends. CDR3 in amino acids: CASSLDSSNYGYTF. CDR3 in DNA: TGTGCCAGCAGCTTAGACAGCAGCAACTATGGCTACACCTTC.

The genes are TRBV6-6 and TRBJ2-7, with a tentative D call TRBD2 (6 bases). From germline, CDR1 is MNHNY and CDR2 SVGAGI (reference sequence). V lost 4 bases and J 7 bases, leaving 11 bases between the germline ends. The CDR3 runs 12 residues. The DNA of the CDR3 is TGTGCCAGCAGTTCCGCAGGGAGGGAGCAGTACTTC. Amino acid sequence: CASSSAGREQYF.

The genes are TRBV10-2 and TRBJ2-2; 7 nucleotides line up with TRBD1. CDR3 length equals 16 residues. Germline loops: CDR1 WSHSY, CDR2 SAAADI. The trim removed 0 bases at V and 4 bases at J, leaving 5 bases unmatched. The CDR3 DNA follows: TGCGCCAGCAGTGAGTCAGGGGACAGCCGCACCGGGGAGCTGTTTTTT. Translating it yields CASSESGDSRTGELFF.

V is TRBV28 and J is TRBJ2-4; TRBD1 is a possible D gene (6 bases). Trimming took off 8 bases at V and 0 bases at J, with 14 bases between the two ends. The length of the CDR3 is 15 residues. Germline V gene sequence: CDR1 MDHEN, CDR2 SYDVKM. CDR3: CASGTDSLAKNIQYF. The CDR3 nucleotides are TGTGCCAGCGGAACGGACAGCTTAGCCAAAAACATTCAGTACTTC. Filled out from reference TRBV28 and TRBJ2-4, the complete variable domain reads DVKVTQSSRYLVKRTGEKVFLECVQDMDHENMFWYRQDPGLGLRLIYFSYDVKMKEKGDIPEGYSVSREKKERFSLILESASTNQTSMYLCASGTDSLAKNIQYFGAGTRLSVL.

The V call is TRBV7-2, the J call TRBJ2-3; possible D gene TRBD2, 5 bases. The CDR3 runs 13 residues. The ends were cut back, 11 bases at V and 5 bases at J, with 17 bases in the middle. The germline V gene has CDR1 SGHTA and CDR2 FQGNSA. The CDR3 spells CADGKRGGDTQYF. CDR3 coding DNA: TGTGCCGACGGGAAGAGAGGAGGAGATACGCAGTATTTT. The complete variable domain, with remaining parts taken from reference TRBV7-2 and TRBJ2-3, reads GAGVSQSPSNKVTEKGKDVELRCDPISGHTALYWYRQSLGQGLEFLIYFQGNSAPDKSGLPSDRFSAERTGGSVSTLTIQRTQQEDSAVYLCADGKRGGDTQYFGPGTRLTVL.

The gene calls are TRBV5-6 and TRBJ2-1, with D perhaps TRBD2 (6 bases). Trimming shortened V by 3 bases and J by 6 bases, and 13 bases separated the two germline ends. The CDR3 runs to 14 residues. The germline gives CDR1 SGHDT, CDR2 YYEEEE. DNA for the CDR3: TGTGCCAGCAGCTCGGAGGGGATTGTCAATGAGCAGTTCTTC. This sequence encodes CASSSEGIVNEQFF.

The V and J genes are TRBV5-4 and TRBJ2-2; the match to TRBD1 covers 9 bases. CDR3 length equals 16 residues. Per the germline V gene, CDR1 is SGHNT and CDR2 is YYREEE (reference sequence). Trimming at V came to 2 bases and at J to 1 base, leaving 3 bases not matched to a gene. In DNA, the CDR3 is TGTGCCAGCAGCTTCCCGGGACAGGGGAACACCGGGGAGCTGTTTTTT. It specifies CASSFPGQGNTGELFF.